This T cell receptor (beta chain) was observed in a study of OX40 agonist ivuxolimab in advanced cancers. The wider study: Administration of intravenous ivuxolimab to patients occurred every 2 weeks at 0.01 to 10 mg/kg.

Only in-frame clones appear in the TCRdb table, and some are missing; sequencing was by immunoSEQ multiplex PCR. The table has about 22,000 clones, 80% to 90% seen once; the top ten hold more than 30%. General study points: On average, CD8+ T cells had more expanded clones than CD4+. In a subset of nonresponders, normalized T-cell clonal expansion was also low.

This clone has just a few counts. Its antigen is as yet unknown. At baseline, cycle 4 day 1, and cycle 7 day 1, blood was sampled. The sample consisted of CD4+ or CD8+ T cells sorted from blood, taken in a trial of the OX40 agonist ivuxolimab. The receptor comes from an adult with an advanced solid tumor such as melanoma, head and neck, liver or kidney cancer.

DNA of the CDR3: TGTGCCAGCAGCGAGGGAGTGGGAACTAGCGGGAGCGAGCAGTACTTC. It translates to CASSEGVGTSGSEQYF. This chain joins TRBV9 and TRBJ2-7, with 11 nucleotides matching TRBD2. The germline CDR1 and CDR2 sequences are SGDLS and YYNGEE. V shed 3 bases and J 6 bases; nucleotides not matched to a gene: 11. The CDR3 consists of 16 residues.